This T cell receptor (beta chain) was retrieved from a study of glioma-infiltrating T cells. Study outcomes and limitations: Tissue and blood shared very few CDR3 sequences. Above-expected tissue-blood divergence occurred in all gliomas, most in low-grade ones.

This CDR3 spans 13 amino acids. Germline V gene data show CDR1 as KGHSH and CDR2 as LQKENI. V lost 4 bases, J lost 7 bases, and 11 bases lay in between. There are many counts of this clonotype. Its specificity is not known. Amplification of TCR alpha and beta CDR3 regions from RNA used iRepertoire nested multiplex PCR. For one-step reverse transcription and amplification, about 85-400 ng of tissue mRNA or PBMC total RNA was used. TCRdb re-called the multiplex PCR reads through MiXCR, storing one row per CDR3 protein. Of over 100,000 distinct CDR3 sequences in the sample, about 25% are singletons; the top ten hold about a third.

This receptor was taken from a human donor with low-grade glioma or glioblastoma, undergoing nonglioma brain surgery, or in good health (not recorded which). The chain combines TRBV18 with TRBJ2-1; D gene ambiguous. Sequencing input: glioma tissue, nonneoplastic brain tissue, or PBMCs (not recorded which). This chain's CDR3 is CASSHPTRNEQFF. The DNA of the CDR3 is TGTGCCAGCTCACACCCGACCAGGAATGAGCAGTTCTTC.